These 24 T cell receptor beta chains originate from one sample sequenced in a study of human T cells and chemical hapten exposure. Total RNA extraction was carried out from unfractionated whole blood. MiXCR, run by TCRdb on the 5' RACE reads, gives a single entry per CDR3 protein. Of about 140,000 distinct CDR3 sequences listed, over 3.5% were seen once; the top ten hold about 1.3%. The source is a female donor in good health.

The rearrangement joins TRBV15 to TRBJ1-2; D unresolved. V was shortened by 2 bases and J by 7 bases, with 23 bases between the two germline ends. The germline gives CDR1 LNHNV, CDR2 YYDKDF (reference sequence). This CDR3 is 17 amino acids long. This chain's CDR3 is CATSRSSGWQALGGYTF. CDR3 coding DNA: TGTGCCACCAGCAGATCGAGTGGGTGGCAGGCGCTGGGTGGCTACACCTTC. Using reference TRBV15 and TRBJ1-2 for the parts outside the CDR3, the full variable domain is DAMVIQNPRYQVTQFGKPVTLSCSQTLNHNVMYWYQQKSSQAPKLLFHYYDKDFNNEADTPDNFQSRRPNTSFCFLDIRSPGLGDTAMYLCATSRSSGWQALGGYTFGSGTRLTVV.

This clonotype was seen many times. The CDR3 sequence: CASSPSPGQSNQPQHF. CDR3 nucleotides: TGCGCCAGCAGCCCATCGCCCGGACAGAGTAATCAGCCCCAGCATTTT. This chain joins TRBV5-1 and TRBJ1-5; maybe TRBD1 (6 bases). Looked up from germline, CDR1 is SGHRS and CDR2 is YFSETQ. CDR3 length: 16 amino acids. Deletions cut 4 bases from V and 4 bases from J, with 18 bases between.

This clonotype was counted at least ten times. The genes are TRBV29-1 and TRBJ1-5; a possible D gene is TRBD1 (6 bases). Germline-derived CDR1 and CDR2 are SQVTM and ANQGSEA. CDR3 length: 13 residues. Trimming removed 4 bases at V and 4 bases at J, with 11 bases between. The CDR3 coding sequence is TGCAGCGTTGGGACAGCGGGGAATCAGCCCCAGCATTTT. Its protein is CSVGTAGNQPQHF.

CDR3 coding DNA: TGTGCCAGCAGCTCGGGGCTGGGACTAGCCCCCTTCGAGCAGTACTTC. Encoded protein: CASSSGLGLAPFEQYF. This chain joins TRBV5-5 and TRBJ2-7; 9 positions agree with TRBD2. The V and J ends lost 3 bases and 6 bases, in that order; junction bases with no gene match: 13. The V gene's germline CDR1 is SGHKS and CDR2 YYEKEE (reference sequence). This CDR3 contains 16 residues.

This clonotype was detected ten times or more. This chain connects TRBV5-1 to TRBJ2-7, with TRBD2 matching 8 bases. The CDR3 extends over 14 amino acids. Germline V CDR1 and CDR2: SGHRS, YFSETQ. The V gene end was trimmed by 3 bases and the J gene end by 5 bases; junction bases not matched to a gene: 7. CDR3 sequence reads: CASSWSGGKDEQYF. CDR3 DNA sequence: TGCGCCAGCAGCTGGAGCGGGGGAAAGGACGAGCAGTACTTC.

This clonotype was observed at least ten times. The chain links TRBV30 to TRBJ2-1; D gene uncertain. The V and J ends lost 0 bases and 4 bases respectively, with 10 bases between them. Germline V lookup: CDR1 GTSNPN, CDR2 SVGIG (reference sequence). The CDR3 runs to 14 residues. The CDR3 reads CAWSVPTVYNEQFF. The CDR3 region has the DNA TGTGCCTGGAGTGTACCAACTGTTTACAATGAGCAGTTCTTC. Together with reference TRBV30 and TRBJ2-1, the CDR3 gives the full variable domain: SQTIHQWPATLVQPVGSPLSLECTVEGTSNPNLYWYRQAAGRGLQLLFYSVGIGQISSEVPQNLSASRPQDRQFILSSKKLLLSDSGFYLCAWSVPTVYNEQFFGPGTRLTVL.

This clonotype was found many times. V is TRBV5-1 and J is TRBJ1-1; TRBD1 matches at 9 bases. V lost 1 base and J lost 0; bases outside the gene matches: 4. The CDR3 covers 16 residues. Germline-derived CDR1 and CDR2 are SGHRS and YFSETQ. CDR3 protein: CASSLRTGELNTEAFF. The CDR3 region has the DNA TGCGCCAGCAGCTTGAGGACAGGGGAGCTGAACACTGAAGCTTTCTTT.

This clonotype was seen a handful of times. The rearrangement joins TRBV7-2 to TRBJ2-4; 9 nucleotides match TRBD1. The CDR3 runs 15 residues. Losses at the gene ends were 6 bases for V and 1 base for J; bases not matched to a gene: 4. Germline CDR1 is SGHTA and CDR2 is FQGNSA. The CDR3 region is CASRETGGAKNIQYF. DNA for the CDR3: TGTGCCAGCAGGGAGACAGGGGGGGCCAAAAACATTCAGTACTTC. Together with reference TRBV7-2 and TRBJ2-4, the CDR3 gives the full variable domain: GAGVSQSPSNKVTEKGKDVELRCDPISGHTALYWYRQSLGQGLEFLIYFQGNSAPDKSGLPSDRFSAERTGGSVSTLTIQRTQQEDSAVYLCASRETGGAKNIQYFGAGTRLSVL.

This clonotype was picked up many times. V and J are TRBV19 and TRBJ1-6; D is undetermined. The CDR3 has 12 residues. Trimming shortened V by 4 bases and J by 7 bases, and 5 bases separated the two germline ends. The germline gives CDR1 LNHDA, CDR2 SQIVND (reference sequence). The CDR3 loop is CASSTTNSPLHF. The DNA of the CDR3 is TGTGCCAGTAGTACAACCAATTCACCCCTCCACTTT.

This clonotype appeared many times. V and J are TRBV2 and TRBJ2-4, with 13 nucleotides matching TRBD2. The V gene end was trimmed by 4 bases and the J gene end by 8 bases; junction bases not matched to a gene: 8. This CDR3 is built from 16 residues. Germline assignment: CDR1 SNHLY and CDR2 FYNNEI. CDR3 protein: CASSVGTSGVVDIQYF. The CDR3 DNA reads TGTGCCAGCAGTGTCGGGACTAGCGGGGTGGTAGACATTCAGTACTTC.

Comments on this clonotype: A much larger clone lies one base from this, so it may be a read error. The J gene is TRBJ1-1, the V gene TRBV6-2 or TRBV6-3; D not resolved. CDR1 and CDR2 (germline): MNHEY, SVGEGT. The CDR3 length is 13 residues. CDR3 DNA sequence: TGTGCTACGAGATGCGATGGGAACACTGAAGCTTTCTTT. Its translation is CATRCDGNTEAFF.

This clonotype was observed at least ten times. The V call is TRBV18, the J call TRBJ1-5; TRBD1 matches 8 bases. After removal of 5 bases from V and 5 bases from J, the junction contained 5 bases not matched to a gene. CDR1 and CDR2 (germline): KGHSH, LQKENI. The CDR3 totals 14 residues. The CDR3 sequence: CASSVTGGDQPQHF. In DNA, the CDR3 is TGTGCCAGCTCAGTTACAGGGGGGGATCAGCCCCAGCATTTT. The full variable domain, with the rest looked up from reference TRBV18 and TRBJ1-5, is NAGVMQNPRHLVRRRGQEARLRCSPMKGHSHVYWYRQLPEEGLKFMVYLQKENIIDESGMPKERFSAEFPKEGPSILRIQQVVRGDSAAYFCASSVTGGDQPQHFGDGTRLSIL.

In this sample, this clonotype turned up many times. The gene calls are TRBV10-3 and TRBJ2-3, with D hard to call. Trimming pared 5 bases from V and 1 base from J, leaving 10 bases between. CDR3 size: 14 residues. From germline, CDR1 is ENHRY and CDR2 SYGVKD. The CDR3 DNA is TGTGCCATCAGTAACGGACCGCGCACAGATACGCAGTATTTT. This encodes CAISNGPRTDTQYF.

This clonotype occurred many times. The chain combines TRBV20-1 with TRBJ2-7; D call uncertain. From germline, CDR1 is DFQATT and CDR2 SNEGSKA (reference sequence). This CDR3 is built from 15 residues. V dropped 1 base and J dropped 2 bases, with 15 bases sitting between them. CDR3 sequence: CSARARARRTYEQYF. The CDR3 nucleotides read TGCAGTGCTAGAGCTCGGGCCCGAAGAACCTACGAGCAGTACTTC.

Many counts were recorded for this clonotype. The CDR3 DNA reads as TGTGCCAGCAGCCCTAGCACATTCGCCTACGAGCAGTACTTC. Protein: CASSPSTFAYEQYF. The chain couples TRBV7-8 to TRBJ2-7; D might be TRBD2 (5 bases). The V end was cut by 5 bases, the J end by 2 bases, with 13 bases between. The CDR3 loop spans 14 amino acids. Germline assignment: CDR1 SGHVS and CDR2 FQNEAQ.

This clonotype was recorded at least ten times. V and J are TRBV29-1 and TRBJ2-5, with D maybe TRBD2 (5 bases). V lost 7 bases and J 4 bases, leaving 13 bases between the germline ends. This CDR3 spans 12 amino acids. Germline V gene data show CDR1 as SQVTM and CDR2 as ANQGSEA. DNA of the CDR3: TGCAGCGCTGACGGGGTCGGAGAGACCCAGTACTTC. Residues: CSADGVGETQYF.

This clonotype occurred many times. The rearrangement uses TRBV15 and TRBJ2-1, with D hard to call. The CDR3 runs 12 residues. Germline loops: CDR1 LNHNV, CDR2 YYDKDF (reference sequence). The V end was cut by 1 base, the J end by 4 bases, with 2 bases between. The CDR3 DNA is TGTGCCACCAGCAGAGGATACAATGAGCAGTTCTTC. Its translation: CATSRGYNEQFF.

Notes on this clonotype: This could be a read error, since a much larger clone is one nucleotide away. The genes are TRBV11-2 and TRBJ2-3; no firm D call. Germline V gene sequence: CDR1 SGHAT, CDR2 FQNNGV. The germline V and J ends were trimmed by 3 bases and 0 bases, with 10 bases remaining between them. The CDR3 sequence is 15 residues long. The CDR3, as DNA: TGTGCCAGCAGCTTGGCACGGCGTAGCACAGATACGCAGTATTTT. Amino acids: CASSLARRSTDTQYF.

The table lists this clonotype with many counts. The chain carries TRBV20-1 and TRBJ2-2; D is uncertain. The CDR3 is made up of 14 amino acids. Germline loops: CDR1 DFQATT, CDR2 SNEGSKA (reference sequence). V gave up 4 bases and J gave up 2 bases, with 11 bases separating them. This CDR3 is CSATKHSNTGELFF. DNA of the CDR3: TGCAGTGCTACGAAGCACAGTAACACCGGGGAGCTGTTTTTT.

This clonotype was counted ten times or more. This chain links TRBV28 with TRBJ1-2; possibly TRBD1 for D (5 bases). The CDR3 is 16 residues long. Trimming removed 5 bases at V and 5 bases at J, with 21 bases between. From germline, CDR1 is MDHEN and CDR2 SYDVKM. DNA of the CDR3: TGTGCCAGCAGTCCCACGGACGGGGGAGAACTATATGGCTACACCTTC. It codes for CASSPTDGGELYGYTF.

V is TRBV29-1 and J is TRBJ1-2; D remains ambiguous. V lost 4 bases and J 6 bases, leaving 9 bases between the germline ends. Germline V lookup: CDR1 SQVTM, CDR2 ANQGSEA. The CDR3 runs to 11 residues. The chain's CDR3 is CSVVSDHGYTF. Written as DNA, the CDR3 is TGCAGCGTTGTGAGTGACCATGGCTACACCTTC.

In its sample, this clonotype was seen a few times. The chain combines TRBV7-9 with TRBJ2-7; D may be TRBD1 (7 bases). The length of the CDR3 is 13 residues. Germline V gene sequence: CDR1 SEHNR, CDR2 FQNEAQ (reference sequence). Trimming removed 5 bases from V and 7 bases from J, with 15 bases in between. The CDR3 sequence: CASSQTTGREQYF. For the CDR3, the DNA is TGTGCCAGCAGCCAAACGACAGGGAGGGAGCAGTACTTC.

This clonotype was counted at least ten times. The V call is TRBV12-3 or TRBV12-4, the J call TRBJ2-7, with D unclear. V was clipped by 9 bases and J by 2 bases, with 14 bases between them. The CDR3 consists of 13 residues. In DNA form, the CDR3 reads TGTGCCAGTCAAAAAAACGGAGCCTACGAGCAGTACTTC. Protein product: CASQKNGAYEQYF.

This clonotype was recorded at least ten times. V and J are TRBV5-1 and TRBJ2-7; TRBD2 matches at 8 bases. This CDR3 comprises 16 residues. The germline V gene encodes CDR1 SGHRS and CDR2 YFSETQ. J lost 0 bases, V lost 4 bases, and 9 bases had no gene match. CDR3 coding DNA: TGCGCCAGCAGCCTACAAACCGGGACTAGCTCCTACGAGCAGTACTTC. Translated, it gives CASSLQTGTSSYEQYF.